The next 18 T cell receptor beta chains were all read from a single sample in a study of identical twins. TCRdb analysed the 5' RACE reads with MiXCR anew, one entry per CDR3 protein. Counted here are around 370,000 distinct CDR3 sequences, 8.5% to 10% occurring once; the ten biggest clones make up 8% to 10%. The sequenced sample was naive T cells sorted from blood. The source is a woman aged 50 to 60 in good health.

This clonotype appeared a few times. This sequence joins TRBV5-1 and TRBJ2-7, with D tentatively TRBD1 (6 bases). Germline values: CDR1 SGHRS, CDR2 YFSETQ. The CDR3 has 15 residues. V dropped 4 bases and J dropped 3 bases, with 17 bases sitting between them. CDR3 nucleotide sequence: TGCGCCAGCAGCCTGGGGGCCCGACCAGACTACGAGCAGTACTTC. The encoded protein is CASSLGARPDYEQYF.

V and J are TRBV27 and TRBJ1-2, with TRBD1 matching 10 bases. Trimming took 5 bases from V and 6 from J; bases not matched to a gene: 9. There are 15 residues in the CDR3. Germline CDR1 MNHEY, CDR2 SMNVEV (reference sequence). This CDR3 is CASSPRGTGVDGYTF. CDR3 sequence (DNA): TGTGCCAGCAGTCCTAGGGGGACAGGGGTGGATGGCTACACCTTC.

The CDR3 DNA follows: TGTGCCAGCAGCTTATTATTTTCTGCGGGACTAAGGCGGGATACGCAGTATTTT. Its protein is CASSLLFSAGLRRDTQYF. This rearrangement joins TRBV7-2 to TRBJ2-3; 7 positions agree with TRBD2. The V gene end was trimmed by 2 bases and the J gene end by 6 bases; junction bases not matched to a gene: 17. The CDR3 consists of 18 residues. The germline V gene encodes CDR1 SGHTA and CDR2 FQGNSA. The full variable domain, completed using reference TRBV7-2 and TRBJ2-3, is GAGVSQSPSNKVTEKGKDVELRCDPISGHTALYWYRQSLGQGLEFLIYFQGNSAPDKSGLPSDRFSAERTGGSVSTLTIQRTQQEDSAVYLCASSLLFSAGLRRDTQYFGPGTRLTVL.

J is TRBJ2-2 and V is TRBV5-1; D perhaps matches TRBD2 (6 bases). The CDR3 consists of 17 residues. The V end lost 1 base, the J end lost 3 bases, and 16 bases lay between the germline ends. CDR1 is SGHRS and CDR2 is YFSETQ in the germline V gene. Here the CDR3 reads CASSLFSGGAYTGELFF. Here the CDR3 DNA reads TGCGCCAGCAGCTTGTTTAGCGGCGGGGCGTACACCGGGGAGCTGTTTTTT.

This clonotype was counted a few times. This chain links TRBV29-1 with TRBJ1-1, with D hard to call. Trimming cost V 4 bases and J 9 bases, with 9 bases left between them. Germline CDR1 is SQVTM and CDR2 is ANQGSEA. The CDR3 extends over 10 amino acids. CDR3 region: CSVGGLKAFF. The CDR3 nucleotides read TGCAGCGTTGGTGGGCTGAAAGCTTTCTTT. Supplemented by reference TRBV29-1 and TRBJ1-1, the full variable domain reads SAVISQKPSRDICQRGTSLTIQCQVDSQVTMMFWYRQQPGQSLTLIATANQGSEATYESGFVIDKFPISRPNLTFSTLTVSNMSPEDSSIYLCSVGGLKAFFGQGTRLTVV.

The CDR3 here is CSARGGSNEQFF. CDR3 in DNA: TGCAGTGCTAGGGGCGGAAGCAATGAGCAGTTCTTC. The chain couples TRBV20-1 to TRBJ2-1; D unclear. The V gene lost 3 bases and the J gene lost 6 bases, with 9 bases spanning the gap. The CDR3 totals 12 residues. Per germline, CDR1 DFQATT and CDR2 SNEGSKA (reference sequence).

This clonotype has ten or more counts. The chain recombines TRBV20-1 with TRBJ2-3; a possible D gene is TRBD1 (6 bases). The V end was cut by 6 bases, the J end by 6 bases, with 13 bases between. CDR1 DFQATT and CDR2 SNEGSKA come from the germline V gene (reference sequence). This CDR3 has 12 residues. The CDR3 spells CSASTGLDTQYF. CDR3 DNA: TGCAGTGCCTCAACAGGGCTCGATACGCAGTATTTT.

This chain links TRBV10-3 with TRBJ1-1; D may be TRBD1 (6 bases). The CDR3 is 12 residues long. V lost 3 bases and J lost 11, with 13 bases in between. Germline V CDR1 and CDR2: ENHRY, SYGVKD. The CDR3: CAISDGDRFAFF. The CDR3 nucleotides are TGTGCCATCAGTGACGGCGACAGGTTCGCTTTCTTT.

In its sample, this clonotype was seen a few times. The rearrangement joins TRBV5-1 to TRBJ1-1; 7 bases map to TRBD1. V was pared by 4 bases and J by 3 bases, with 12 bases of the junction left unmatched. CDR1 and CDR2 (germline): SGHRS, YFSETQ. The CDR3 has 16 amino acids. CDR3 loop: CASSPNLRGPDTEAFF. The CDR3 coding sequence is TGCGCCAGCAGCCCCAACCTTAGGGGGCCGGACACTGAAGCTTTCTTT. The whole variable domain, filled in from reference TRBV5-1 and TRBJ1-1, reads KAGVTQTPRYLIKTRGQQVTLSCSPISGHRSVSWYQQTPGQGLQFLFEYFSETQRNKGNFPGRFSGRQFSNSRSEMNVSTLELGDSALYLCASSPNLRGPDTEAFFGQGTRLTVV.

The genes are TRBV6-5 and TRBJ2-3, with no clear D. The ends were cut back, 5 bases at V and 4 bases at J, with 7 bases in the middle. Per the germline V gene, CDR1 is MNHEY and CDR2 is SVGAGI. The CDR3 has 12 amino acids. CDR3 nucleotide sequence: TGTGCCAGCAGTCAAACGGCAGATACGCAGTATTTT. It yields the protein CASSQTADTQYF.

A few counts support this clonotype. The chain is built from TRBV20-1 and TRBJ2-1, with D possibly being TRBD2 (5 bases). The CDR3 has 16 residues. V gave up 0 bases and J gave up 1 base, with 13 bases separating them. CDR1 and CDR2 from the germline V gene are DFQATT and SNEGSKA (reference sequence). The CDR3 coding sequence is TGCAGTGCTAGAGACACCTTCGGGGATTCCTACAATGAGCAGTTCTTC. This sequence encodes CSARDTFGDSYNEQFF.

This clonotype turned up a few times. The gene calls are TRBV20-1 and TRBJ2-5, with a possible D match to TRBD1 (6 bases). The CDR3 is made up of 14 amino acids. Germline-derived CDR1 and CDR2 are DFQATT and SNEGSKA (reference sequence). Trimming took 5 bases from V and 4 from J, leaving 17 bases between them. The CDR3 protein is CSAALRGMGETQYF. The CDR3 DNA reads TGCAGTGCTGCACTAAGGGGGATGGGAGAGACCCAGTACTTC.

This clonotype has a handful of counts. V is TRBV7-9 and J is TRBJ1-4; D ambiguous. CDR3 length: 18 residues. V lost 2 bases to trimming and J lost 0 bases, with 16 bases between them. Per the germline V gene, CDR1 is SEHNR and CDR2 is FQNEAQ (reference sequence). The CDR3 sequence: CASSLPRRTGSTNEKLFF. The CDR3 DNA sequence: TGTGCCAGCAGCTTACCCCGGCGTACGGGATCAACTAATGAAAAACTGTTTTTT.

This clonotype was observed at least ten times. The chain carries TRBV19 and TRBJ1-4; D remains unclear. This CDR3 spans 12 amino acids. Trimming shortened V by 7 bases and J by 3 bases, and 6 bases separated the two germline ends. The V gene's germline CDR1 is LNHDA and CDR2 SQIVND (reference sequence). The CDR3 nucleotides are TGTGCCAGTACTATGGCTAATGAAAAACTGTTTTTT. Translation gives CASTMANEKLFF.

The rearrangement uses TRBV10-3 and TRBJ2-7, with 9 bases lining up with TRBD1. CDR1 is ENHRY and CDR2 is SYGVKD in the germline V gene. There are 14 residues in the CDR3. The CDR3, as DNA: TGTGCCGTCAGGTTGGGACAGGGATTCTACGAGCAGTACGTC. This encodes CAVRLGQGFYEQYV.

The V call is TRBV5-5, the J call TRBJ2-7, with D maybe TRBD2 (5 bases). The CDR3 contains 12 residues. V shed 4 bases and J shed 4 bases, with 9 bases lying between them. The germline gives CDR1 SGHKS, CDR2 YYEKEE (reference sequence). The CDR3 bases are TGTGCCAGCAGCCAGGAGGATTACGAGCAGTACGTC. Protein sequence: CASSQEDYEQYV.

This clonotype was found many times. The chain has TRBV28 and TRBJ1-2; D is unresolved. Deletions cut 7 bases from V and 2 bases from J, with 8 bases between. The CDR3 extends over 12 amino acids. Germline V CDR1 and CDR2: MDHEN, SYDVKM. The CDR3 DNA sequence: TGTGCCAGCAACGTGGGGAACTATGGCTACACCTTC. Encoded protein: CASNVGNYGYTF.

This clonotype has a handful of counts. The J gene is TRBJ2-3, the V gene TRBV2; D perhaps matches TRBD2 (6 bases). The V end lost 10 bases, the J end lost 0 bases, and 17 bases lay between the germline ends. Germline values: CDR1 SNHLY, CDR2 FYNNEI. CDR3 length equals 15 residues. The CDR3 coding sequence is TGTGCCACCCGCGGGGCACTCCTTAGCACAGATACGCAGTATTTT. This encodes CATRGALLSTDTQYF.